A selection of T cell receptor beta chains follows, all from one sample in a study of T cell clonotyping in hematopoietic cell transplantation. The table came from immunoSEQ multiplex PCR; TCRdb's copy has only in-frame clones and leaves some out. The table includes some 45,000 clones, about four fifths detected once. The specimen comprised peripheral blood mononuclear cells, sampled before stem cell transplant. These receptors all come from a man aged 55 to 70 with myelodysplastic syndrome. Some clones in this sample may be carry-over from other donors' samples. Both conserved end residues are part of each CDR3. A D gene is named only where the DNA matches it firmly. Clone size is stated in some rows and not others, as once, few, many or a class when expanded.

>TRBJ2-7|few|TRBV5-1|.
TGCGCCAGCAGCTCTTCACTGAACCCCTACGAGCAGTACTTC
CASSSSLNPYEQYF
>TRBJ2-2|.|TRBV27|.
TGTGCCAGCTCCTTGACAGACGCGAACACCGGGGAGCTGTTTTTT
CASSLTDANTGELFF
>TRBJ2-7|.|TRBV6-5|TRBD1
TGTGCCACTTCGACAGGGAAAGGCGGCGAGCAGTACTTC
CATSTGKGGEQYF
>TRBJ1-2|.|TRBV6-5|.
TGTGCCAGCAGTTACGCTTACAGGGTCGGACATGGCTACACCTTC
CASSYAYRVGHGYTF
>TRBJ2-3|.|TRBV7-2|.
TGTGCCAGCAGCTTAGGTCACCAGCGGGATACGCAGTATTTT
CASSLGHQRDTQYF
>TRBJ2-5|.|TRBV11-2|.
TGTGCCAGCAGCTTAGCGGGGTACAGGGAAGAGACCCAGTACTTC
CASSLAGYREETQYF
>TRBJ2-3|.|TRBV9|.
TGTGCCAGCAGCGTGGTACAGGGCACAGATACGCAGTATTTT
CASSVVQGTDTQYF
>TRBJ2-3|.|TRBV9|TRBD1
TGTGCCAGCAGCGTAGGAGGGACAGGGGTGGGCACAGATACGCAGTATTTT
CASSVGGTGVGTDTQYF
>TRBJ1-5|.|TRBV19|.
TGTGCCAGTAGTATTCAGGACAGCAATCAGCCCCAGCATTTT
CASSIQDSNQPQHF
>TRBJ1-2|.|TRBV6-6|TRBD1
TGTGCCAGCAGTTCCGACAGGGGATATGGCTACACCTTC
CASSSDRGYGYTF
>TRBJ2-7|.|TRBV9|TRBD1
TGTGCCAGCAGCGTCGACCCCGGGACAGCCTCCTACGAGCAGTACTTC
CASSVDPGTASYEQYF
>TRBJ2-7|once|TRBV2|.
TGTGCCAGCAAGGCGACAGGAGGGGGGTACGAGCAGTACTTC
CASKATGGGYEQYF
>TRBJ2-7|.|TRBV5-4|.
TGTGCCAGCAGCTTGGGGCAGGACTACGAGCAGTACTTC
CASSLGQDYEQYF
>TRBJ2-3|.|TRBV4-2|.
TGTGCCAGCAGCCAAGCGAACCCTCTGACAGATACGCAGTATTTT
CASSQANPLTDTQYF
>TRBJ1-5|.|TRBV19|.
TGTGCCAGTAGTACCCCGGGAATTAGCAATCAGCCCCAGCATTTT
CASSTPGISNQPQHF
>TRBJ1-2|.|TRBV21-1|.
TGTGCCAGCAGCAAAGTTGAAGGACAATCACAGGGCGGCTACACCTTC
CASSKVEGQSQGGYTF
>TRBJ1-5|.|TRBV27|TRBD1
TGTGCCAGCAGTTTGGGACAGGGGCGAAATCAGCCCCAGCATTTT
CASSLGQGRNQPQHF
>TRBJ2-5|.|TRBV7-2|TRBD1
TGTGCCAGCAGCTCGAGAGGAGGACAGGGATTGGAGACCCAGTACTTC
CASSSRGGQGLETQYF
>TRBJ1-5|.|TRBV28|.
TGTGCCAGCGAGACCCTGGGTGGAATCGGCAATCAGCCCCAGCATTTT
CASETLGGIGNQPQHF
>TRBJ1-5|.|TRBV4-3|.
TGCGCCAGCAGCCAAAGCGGGGGTAATCAGCCCCAGCATTTT
CASSQSGGNQPQHF
>TRBJ1-5|.|TRBV6-6|TRBD1
TGTGCCAGCAGTTATGGGGCAGGGGGAAGCCAGCCCCAGCATTTT
CASSYGAGGSQPQHF
>TRBJ1-6|.|TRBV5-6|.
TGTGCCAGCAGCTTGAGGGAGGGGGTCCGAAGAGGTTCACCCCTCCACTTT
CASSLREGVRRGSPLHF
>TRBJ1-5|.|TRBV6-5|.
TGTGCCAGCCGGGCCGAGGGGAATAGCAATCAGCCCCAGCATTTT
CASRAEGNSNQPQHF
>TRBJ2-5|.|TRBV7-2|TRBD1
TGTGCCAGCAGCTCACCCGACAGGGGGTGGGAGACCCAGTACTTC
CASSSPDRGWETQYF
>TRBJ2-6|.|TRBV5-1|.
TGCGCCAGCAGCTTGGCCCTGGGGAGGGGGAGCTCTGGGGCCAACGTCCTGACTTTC
CASSLALGRGSSGANVLTF
>TRBJ1-2|.|TRBV6-5|TRBD1
TGTGCCAGCAAGGACACAGGGGGCAACTATGGCTACACCTTC
CASKDTGGNYGYTF
>TRBJ1-6|.|TRBV30|.
TGTGCCTGGAGTACTTTACCTTCACCCCTCCACTTT
CAWSTLPSPLHF
>TRBJ2-5|once|TRBV6-1|.
TGTGCCAGCAGTGAAGGGGACTCCATACTACAAGAGACCCAGTACTTC
CASSEGDSILQETQYF
>TRBJ1-6|.|TRBV6-1|.
TGTGCCAGCAGTGTAGACAGTAACAATTCACCCCTCCACTTT
CASSVDSNNSPLHF
>TRBJ1-1|.|TRBV19|.
TGTGCCGCGAGACTTCGGGGGAACACTGAAGCTTTCTTT
CAARLRGNTEAFF
>TRBJ2-3|.|TRBV7-3|.
TGTGCCAGCAGCCAGACCTGGGCAGATACGCAGTATTTT
CASSQTWADTQYF
>TRBJ2-7|.|TRBV14|.
TGTGCCAGCAGCCAAGAAAATTACGAGCAGTACTTC
CASSQENYEQYF
>TRBJ1-4|.|TRBV4-2|.
TGTGCCAGCAGCCCGGACAGAGGTAATGAAAAACTGTTTTTT
CASSPDRGNEKLFF
>TRBJ1-1|few|TRBV30|.
TGTGCCTGGAGTGTAAGGGGTGTCAAGGGTGGAGTTGAAGCTTTCTTT
CAWSVRGVKGGVEAFF
>TRBJ1-1|few|TRBV6-1|.
TGTGCCAGCGTATTATCGGACTCCTGGAACACTGAAGCTTTCTTT
CASVLSDSWNTEAFF
>TRBJ1-2|.|TRBV10-3|TRBD1
TGTGCCGTATTGGGACAGGGGGCTAATGGCTACACCTTC
CAVLGQGANGYTF
>TRBJ2-1|.|TRBV7-2|.
TGTGCCAGCAGCAATATTTACAATGAGCAGTTCTTC
CASSNIYNEQFF
>TRBJ1-1|.|TRBV9|.
TGTGCCAGCAGCGTAGGTCCGATCACTGAAGCTTTCTTT
CASSVGPITEAFF
>TRBJ1-3|.|TRBV10-3|TRBD1
TGTGCCACCCTGAGGGACAGGGGGGGAAACACCATATATTTT
CATLRDRGGNTIYF
>TRBJ2-1|.|TRBV6-6|.
TGTGCCAGCAGTTACTGGGGCTCCAATGAGCAGTTCTTC
CASSYWGSNEQFF
>TRBJ2-7|.|TRBV2|.
TGTGCCAGCACTGGCAAAGCCTACGAGCAGTACTTC
CASTGKAYEQYF
>TRBJ2-2|.|TRBV19|TRBD1
TGTGCCAGTAGTATTCCAGGGGGCTCCTCGAGCGGGGAGCTGTTTTTT
CASSIPGGSSSGELFF